This is a list of T cell receptor beta chains from one sample in a study of Ad26.COV2.S vaccination and SARS-CoV-2 variants. Sequencing used immunoSEQ multiplex PCR; TCRdb keeps in-frame clones, though not all of them. Among about 420,000 clones listed, 85% to 90% were seen once. The sequenced sample was peripheral blood, obtained in a trial of Ad26.COV2.S vaccine versus placebo. Every receptor here comes from a person aged 18-60 years who received the Ad26.COV2.S COVID-19 vaccine or a placebo. Both conserved end residues are part of each CDR3. The D gene is left open where the match is weak. Not every row has a clone size; where given, it reads once, few, many or a size class.

clone size,V gene,D gene,J gene,CDR3 protein,CDR3 DNA
.,TRBV7-6,.,TRBJ2-1,CASSLVPGPMHNEQFF,TGTGCCAGCAGCTTAGTACCGGGGCCTATGCACAATGAGCAGTTCTTC
once,TRBV13,.,TRBJ2-4,CASSPQGLLAKNIQYF,TGTGCCAGCAGTCCTCAGGGACTGCTAGCCAAAAACATTCAGTACTTC
.,TRBV7-9,.,TRBJ2-1,CATWGPSGDLHNEQFF,TGTGCCACCTGGGGGCCCTCTGGAGATCTTCACAATGAGCAGTTCTTC
.,TRBV7-2,.,TRBJ2-7,CASSLAWGSTGNYEQYF,TGTGCCAGCAGCTTAGCATGGGGCTCGACAGGAAACTACGAGCAGTACTTC
.,TRBV7-9,.,TRBJ1-2,CASTRPRGNLYGYTF,TGTGCCAGCACCAGACCTCGGGGAAACCTCTATGGCTACACCTTC
.,TRBV10-2,.,TRBJ2-1,CASRQGVRLHEQFF,TGCGCCAGCAGACAGGGTGTCCGCTTGCATGAGCAGTTCTTC
.,TRBV11-3,TRBD2,TRBJ2-1,CASSGLADSYNEQFF,TGTGCCAGTTCGGGACTAGCGGACTCCTACAATGAGCAGTTCTTC
.,TRBV5-1,.,TRBJ1-1,CASSPDRGFNTEAFF,TGCGCCAGCAGCCCTGACAGAGGTTTCAACACTGAAGCTTTCTTT
.,TRBV19,.,TRBJ1-2,CASSMYPKDGYTF,TGTGCCAGTAGTATGTACCCCAAGGATGGCTACACCTTC
.,TRBV11-2,TRBD1,TRBJ2-7,CASSRDRQYEQYF,TGTGCCAGCAGCCGGGACAGACAGTACGAGCAGTACTTC
.,TRBV6-4,.,TRBJ2-1,CASSPGQRSYNEQFF,TGTGCCAGCAGTCCGGGCCAGCGTTCCTACAATGAGCAGTTCTTC
.,TRBV2,.,TRBJ1-1,CASSEHYFEAFF,TGTGCCAGCAGTGAACACTATTTTGAAGCTTTCTTT
.,TRBV19,.,TRBJ1-3,CASSMAGNTIYF,TGTGCCAGTAGTATGGCTGGAAACACCATATATTTT
.,TRBV29-1,.,TRBJ1-2,CSVAQDANYGYTF,TGCAGCGTTGCTCAGGACGCTAACTATGGCTACACCTTC
.,TRBV7-9,TRBD2,TRBJ2-2,CASSSGRGGTNTGELFF,TGTGCCAGCAGCTCCGGTCGGGGGGGGACGAACACCGGGGAGCTGTTTTTT
.,TRBV2,.,TRBJ2-3,CASSDSLGAYTDTQYF,TGTGCCAGCAGTGACTCCCTGGGAGCCTACACAGATACGCAGTATTTT
.,TRBV19,.,TRBJ1-5,CASSGQDGQPQHF,TGTGCCAGTAGTGGGCAGGATGGTCAGCCCCAGCATTTT
.,TRBV7-6,.,TRBJ2-1,CASSLTGASNEQFF,TGTGCCAGCAGCTTGACGGGAGCCAGCAATGAGCAGTTCTTC
.,TRBV30,TRBD1,TRBJ2-1,CAWGTDSSYNEQFF,TGTGCCTGGGGGACAGATAGCTCCTACAATGAGCAGTTCTTC
.,TRBV4-1,TRBD1,TRBJ2-3,CASSQDLFAGPGGDTQYF,TGCGCCAGCAGCCAAGATCTGTTTGCAGGCCCAGGGGGAGATACGCAGTATTTT
.,TRBV5-6,.,TRBJ2-2,CASSLRAGTGELFF,TGTGCCAGCAGCTTGAGGGCAGGGACCGGGGAGCTGTTTTTT
few,TRBV28,TRBD1,TRBJ1-5,CASSPGTDYSNQPQHF,TGTGCCAGCAGTCCCGGGACAGATTATAGCAATCAGCCCCAGCATTTT